This T cell receptor beta chain was obtained from a study of OX40 agonist ivuxolimab in advanced cancers. As for the study in general: Patients in the trial were receiving intravenous ivuxolimab every 2 weeks, at doses of 0.01 to 10 mg/kg.

The study, taken as a whole, reports: The mean number of expanded clones was higher in CD8+ T cells than in CD4+. The authors also found low normalized T-cell clonal expansion in some nonresponders.

Germline trimming cut 1 base from V and 4 bases from J; bases unmatched to any gene: 9. The CDR3 consists of 16 residues. Germline assignment: CDR1 MGHRA and CDR2 YSYEKL. Here immunoSEQ multiplex PCR was the method, and the copy in TCRdb shows in-frame clones only, minus some. The data contain tens of thousands of clones, 70% to 85% of them singletons. The table lists this clone with a few counts. What it binds is not known. The receptor's source is an adult with an advanced solid tumor such as melanoma, head and neck, liver or kidney cancer. This specimen was CD4+ or CD8+ T cells sorted from blood, taken in a trial of the OX40 agonist ivuxolimab. The rearrangement joins TRBV4-1 to TRBJ1-2; TRBD1 matches at 7 bases. CDR3: CASSQVLGGRFYGYTF. CDR3 in DNA: TGCGCCAGCAGCCAAGTGTTAGGGGGCAGGTTCTATGGCTACACCTTC.